Each of the 8 T cell receptor beta chains below was sequenced from the same sample in a study of cytomegalovirus exposure and HLA in healthy donors. The PCR had 60 Vbeta and 13 Jbeta primers. Here immunoSEQ multiplex PCR was the method, and the copy in TCRdb shows in-frame clones only, minus some. The repertoire has approximately 100,000 clones, 85% of them found once; the top ten carry about 7.7%. The source material was PBMCs. The receptors originated from a man aged 35 to 55 in good health and CMV-seropositive.

In this sample, this clone turned up once. V and J are TRBV28 and TRBJ2-7; 8 nucleotides agree with TRBD2. V shed 6 bases, J shed 3 bases, and the junction held 22 bases outside the gene matches. The CDR3 is 19 amino acids. The germline V gene encodes CDR1 MDHEN and CDR2 SYDVKM. CDR3: CASRQLSGRASGFLYEQYF. The CDR3 DNA is TGTGCCAGCAGACAATTAAGTGGGCGGGCTAGCGGGTTCCTCTACGAGCAGTACTTC.

The chain uses TRBV28 and TRBJ2-6, with 10 bases that match TRBD2. The length of the CDR3 is 19 residues. In germline, CDR1 is MDHEN, CDR2 SYDVKM. V lost 4 bases, J lost 0 bases, and 9 bases stayed unmatched. The CDR3 sequence is CASSSHLAGANSGANVLTF. DNA of the CDR3: TGTGCCAGCAGTTCCCACCTAGCGGGAGCCAACTCTGGGGCCAACGTCCTGACTTTC.

V is TRBV25-1 and J is TRBJ2-1, with TRBD2 identical over 10 bases. The V gene's germline CDR1 is MGHDK and CDR2 SYGVNS. V dropped 3 bases and J dropped 10; count of bases not matched to a gene: 9. The CDR3 length is 15 residues. In DNA form, the CDR3 reads TGTGCCAGCAGTGACACTAGCGGGATCTGGCTCGAGCAGTTCTTC. Translated, it gives CASSDTSGIWLEQFF.

This clone occurred a few times. The chain recombines TRBV28 with TRBJ2-5; D perhaps matches TRBD1 (6 bases). Germline CDR1 and CDR2: MDHEN and SYDVKM. This CDR3 has 16 amino acids. The ends were cut back, 5 bases at V and 0 bases at J, with 16 bases in the middle. CDR3 sequence (DNA): TGTGCCAGCAGTGCACCGACAGGAATGTACCAAGAGACCCAGTACTTC. As protein: CASSAPTGMYQETQYF. Using reference TRBV28 and TRBJ2-5 for the parts outside the CDR3, the full variable domain is DVKVTQSSRYLVKRTGEKVFLECVQDMDHENMFWYRQDPGLGLRLIYFSYDVKMKEKGDIPEGYSVSREKKERFSLILESASTNQTSMYLCASSAPTGMYQETQYFGPGTRLLVL.

The genes are TRBV5-5 and TRBJ2-7, with 12 bases aligning to TRBD2. CDR1 and CDR2 (germline): SGHKS, YYEKEE (reference sequence). Losses at the gene ends were 4 bases for V and 2 bases for J; bases not matched to a gene: 7. The CDR3 has 16 amino acids. The DNA for the CDR3 is TGTGCCAGCAGCGTATTCCGGACTAGCGGGGCCTACGAGCAGTACTTC. It encodes CASSVFRTSGAYEQYF.

This clone was observed a single time. The gene calls are TRBV11-3 and TRBJ1-2; TRBD1 might be the D (5 bases). CDR3 size: 14 residues. The germline CDR1 and CDR2 sequences are SGHNT and YENEEA. V lost 3 bases, J lost 7 bases, and 15 bases lay in between. CDR3 sequence (DNA): TGTGCCAGCAGCTTTCTATCCCAGGGAAGTGGCTACACCTTC. Translated, it gives CASSFLSQGSGYTF.

This sequence joins TRBV7-9 and TRBJ2-3, with 7 nucleotides matching TRBD2. The CDR3 is 15 amino acids. CDR1 is SEHNR and CDR2 is FQNEAQ in the germline V gene (reference sequence). J lost 2 bases, V lost 1 base, and 3 bases had no gene match. The CDR3 nucleotides read TGTGCCAGCAGCTTAGGCGGGAGCCTCACAGATACGCAGTATTTT. This encodes CASSLGGSLTDTQYF.

The chain recombines TRBV29-1 with TRBJ2-4, with 9 nucleotides matching TRBD2. Looked up from germline, CDR1 is SQVTM and CDR2 is ANQGSEA. This CDR3 is 17 amino acids long. Trimming took 7 bases from V and 6 from J; bases not matched to a gene: 19. Written as DNA, the CDR3 is TGCAGCGCCTCAACGGGCGGGGGGGGCGCTTGGAGAAACATTCAGTACTTC. Residues: CSASTGGGGAWRNIQYF.